The TCR beta chain described here comes from a study of blood T cell repertoires in COVID-19 (dated by TCRdb to about 2020). Concerning the study at large: Samples from collaborators originated in the United States, Italy and Spain and spanned both the acute and convalescent phases of COVID-19. The prospective study material was composed of cDNA or gDNA derived from T cells, B-cell-depleted T cells, or PBMCs. Subjects who had been exposed to COVID-19, were actively infected with it, or had recovered from it provided the deeply sampled blood TCRbeta repertoires that made up the dataset. The repertoires were released in a freely available public database intended as a resource for research on the immune response to SARS-CoV-2. Samples were obtained from the ongoing ImmuneRACE study (first 160 participants) and from 1,254 subjects provided by 6 global collaborators. Sample metadata almost always included a de-identified subject ID, COVID-19 status, age in years and sex. HLA class I and class II types, where available, came from metadata supplied by the sample provider rather than from assay-based typing. Broad study findings and their caveats: Clinical and demographic metadata were provided uncurated, with the amount varying by source and participant.

A word on this clone: Its antigen is not yet known. Nothing much larger sits one base from this clone, and base qualities are not available. Other nucleotide sequences in the sample specify the same CDR3.

Taken from the germline V gene, the CDR1 and CDR2 loops are MRHNA and SNTAGT. Relative to germline, V is 6 bases shorter and J is 1 base shorter, with 9 bases between their ends. The CDR3 measures 14 amino acids from cysteine to phenylalanine. Just CDR3 DNA is preserved here, 42 bases in frame from base 1. TCRbeta CDR3 regions were amplified from genomic DNA by means of the immunoSEQ Assay, a bias-controlled multiplex PCR. From the authors' description of their analysis: Within the assay, amplification of reference gene primers was used to estimate how many nucleated cells each sample contained. Sequence reads were collapsed and filtered to measure the absolute abundance of every unique TCRbeta CDR3 rearrangement. For each sample, productive Simpson clonality was calculated as the square root of Simpson's diversity index over productive rearrangements. Sourced from immuneACCESS, this table was stored by TCRdb with only in-frame sequences that have V and J called. A share of the clones is absent; for the studies checked, an unresolved V gene accounts for under half, and the remainder has no known explanation. V, J and clone size were drawn from that table, and D and trimming were deduced from the DNA. This sample is represented by under 200,000 clones; 80% to 90% of them were singletons. The ten largest clones take up around 10% of the sample.

At one collaborating source in Seattle, patients were enrolled during active infection and were followed longitudinally through the course of disease. The collaborating institutions used their own protocols to collect whole blood in K2EDTA tubes. For TCRbeta analysis, collaborators shipped samples as frozen whole blood, isolated PBMCs, or DNA extracted from either of those sample types. The receptor comes from a woman aged 70-85 years with COVID-19, enrolled during active disease. The chain uses TRBV6-4 and TRBJ2-2; a confident D gene designation cannot be given. The specimen sequenced was peripheral blood. The bases are TGTGCCAGCAGGCCATCGGGGAACACCGGGGAGCTGTTTTTT. The translation is CASRPSGNTGELFF.